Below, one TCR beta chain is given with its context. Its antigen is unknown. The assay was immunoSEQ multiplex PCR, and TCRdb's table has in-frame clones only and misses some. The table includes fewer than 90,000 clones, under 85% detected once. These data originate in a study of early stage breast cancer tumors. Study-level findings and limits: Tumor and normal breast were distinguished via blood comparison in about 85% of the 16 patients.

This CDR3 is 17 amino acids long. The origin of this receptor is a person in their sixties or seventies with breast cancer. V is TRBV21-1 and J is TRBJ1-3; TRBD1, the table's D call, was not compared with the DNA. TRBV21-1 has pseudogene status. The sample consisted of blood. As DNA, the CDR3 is TGTGCCAGCACCTTCTCGGGGTCAGACAGGTCTGGAAACACCATATATTTT. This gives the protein CASTFSGSDRSGNTIYF.